This entry describes one T cell receptor beta chain. Its antigen is as yet unknown. Amplification yielded TCR beta CDR3 regions, with RNA transcripts as the source. The HTBI set primed first-round TCR CDR3 RT-PCR. TCRdb analysed the multiplex PCR reads with MiXCR anew, one entry per CDR3 protein. This sample has approximately 360,000 distinct CDR3 sequences, with 15% to 18% found just once. This record comes from a study of T cells in Graves' hyperthyroidism and ophthalmopathy. The overall study: At the time of initial diagnosis and before any treatment, peripheral blood was collected.

Broader study findings: Most clonotypes that expanded in the thyroid above 0.001 also showed up in blood. Ophthalmopathy and stable hyperthyroidism were told apart by a 13 V-J model.

The source of the PBMCs was over 8.5 ml of fresh peripheral blood. The ends lost 4 bases at V and 2 bases at J; junction bases unmatched: 15. There are 17 residues in the CDR3. Germline CDR1 DFQATT, CDR2 SNEGSKA (reference sequence). The sample comprised blood. The chain is built from TRBV20-1 and TRBJ2-5; 8 nucleotides agree with TRBD2. This clonotype was sampled from a woman aged 18-29 years with Graves' hyperthyroidism that later progressed to Graves' ophthalmopathy. The chain's CDR3 is CSAKGRAGVRNQETQYF. CDR3 DNA: TGCAGTGCTAAAGGGCGAGCGGGAGTGAGGAATCAAGAGACCCAGTACTTC.